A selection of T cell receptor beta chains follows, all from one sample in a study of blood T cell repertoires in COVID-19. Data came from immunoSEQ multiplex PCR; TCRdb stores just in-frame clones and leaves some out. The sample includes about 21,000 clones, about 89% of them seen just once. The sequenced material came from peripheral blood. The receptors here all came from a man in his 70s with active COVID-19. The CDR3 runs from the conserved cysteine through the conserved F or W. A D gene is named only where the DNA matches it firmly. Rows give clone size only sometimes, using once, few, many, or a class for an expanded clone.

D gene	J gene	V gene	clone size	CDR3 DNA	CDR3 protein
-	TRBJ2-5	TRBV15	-	TGTGCCACCAGCAGAGAAGTGGGGGGAGAGACCCAGTACTTC	CATSREVGGETQYF
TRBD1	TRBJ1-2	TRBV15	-	TGTGCCACCAGCAGGGCATTCAGGGGGCGAGGCTACACCTTC	CATSRAFRGRGYTF
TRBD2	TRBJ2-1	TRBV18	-	TGTGCCAGCTCTTCCTTGGTGGGACTAGCTTCAAATGAGCAGTTCTTC	CASSSLVGLASNEQFF
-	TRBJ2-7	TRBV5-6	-	TGTGCCAGCAGCTTGGGTGGGGACACCTACGAGCAGTACTTC	CASSLGGDTYEQYF
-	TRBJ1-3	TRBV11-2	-	TGTGCCAGCGGGCAGGGATCGACTTCTGGAAACACCATATATTTT	CASGQGSTSGNTIYF
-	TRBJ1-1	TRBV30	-	TGTGCCTGGAGTGCCCCAGGGTTCACTGAAGCTTTCTTT	CAWSAPGFTEAFF
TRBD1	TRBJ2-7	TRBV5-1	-	TGCGCCAGCAGCAGAGGGACAGGGGACGAGCAGTACTTC	CASSRGTGDEQYF
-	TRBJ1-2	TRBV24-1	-	TGTGCCACCGGGGTGGGAGAAACCTATGGCTACACCTTC	CATGVGETYGYTF
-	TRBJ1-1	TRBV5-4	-	TGTGCCAGCAGGATGGGGGGGGCCAGGGTGGCTTTCTTT	CASRMGGARVAFF
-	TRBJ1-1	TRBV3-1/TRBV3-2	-	TGTGCCAGCAGCCAAGCCTCTGAAGCTTTCTTT	CASSQASEAFF
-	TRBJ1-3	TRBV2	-	TGTGCCACCAGGGCTAACACAGGGTCTGGAAACACCATATATTTT	CATRANTGSGNTIYF
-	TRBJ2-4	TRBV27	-	TGTGCCAGCAGCCCCTGGGGAGCGGTTGAAAACATTCAGTACTTC	CASSPWGAVENIQYF
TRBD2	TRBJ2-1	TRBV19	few	TGTGCCAGTAGTTCCGGGACTAGCGGGAGTACCTACAATGAGCAGTTCTTC	CASSSGTSGSTYNEQFF
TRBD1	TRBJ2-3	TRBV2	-	TGTGCCAGCAGTGTCCAGGGGGTGTCAGATACGCAGTATTTT	CASSVQGVSDTQYF
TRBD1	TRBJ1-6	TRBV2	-	TGTGCCAGCACCGGACAGGGGGTATTTTCACCCCTCCACTTT	CASTGQGVFSPLHF
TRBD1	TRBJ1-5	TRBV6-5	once	TGTGCCAGCAGGATAGGACAGGGGGCCGCTCAGCCCCAGCATTTT	CASRIGQGAAQPQHF
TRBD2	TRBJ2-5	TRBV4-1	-	TGCGCCAGCAGCCAAAGTCCGGGACTAGCGGGAGCGGGGGTAAAGGAAGAGACCCAGTACTTC	CASSQSPGLAGAGVKEETQYF
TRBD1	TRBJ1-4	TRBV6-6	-	TGTGCCAGCAGTTACCAGGGGGTTGGAGAAAAACTGTTTTTT	CASSYQGVGEKLFF
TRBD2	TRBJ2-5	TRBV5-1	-	TGCGCCAGCAGCTTCACGGGACTAGCGAGGCAAGAGACCCAGTACTTC	CASSFTGLARQETQYF
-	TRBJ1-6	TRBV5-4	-	TGTGCCAGCAGCCCCGGGACTTACTATAATTCACCCCTCCACTTT	CASSPGTYYNSPLHF